This TCR beta chain was recorded in a study of early T cells in non-severe SARS-CoV-2 infection. From the 5' RACE reads, TCRdb called clonotypes with MiXCR, one entry per CDR3 protein. The data contain roughly 69,000 distinct CDR3 sequences, roughly 9% of them singletons. The CDR3 runs to 14 residues. V lost 6 bases to trimming and J lost 5 bases, with 15 bases between them. This clonotype showed up many times. This chain connects TRBV12-3 or TRBV12-4 to TRBJ2-3, with D maybe TRBD2 (6 bases). The receptor was isolated from an adult who was a healthcare worker with PCR-confirmed SARS-CoV-2 infection or an uninfected control (not recorded which). Material: whole blood, obtained at baseline. The CDR3 bases are TGTGCCAGCAGACCCGTGGGGGGTCGAGATACGCAGTATTTT. This translates into CASRPVGGRDTQYF.